The T cell receptor (beta chain) under discussion was sequenced for a study of shared clonotypes between healthy human individuals. J lost 7 bases, V lost 6 bases, and 5 bases had no gene match. CDR1 is MNHEY and CDR2 is SMNVEV in the germline V gene (reference sequence). This CDR3 comprises 15 residues. This clone has only a few counts. Only in-frame clones appear in the TCRdb table, and some are missing; sequencing was by immunoSEQ multiplex PCR. Among approximately 250,000 clones, 50% to 75% were seen once, and the ten largest hold around 10%. The sequence derives from a man aged 30 to 45 in good health. Input material: memory CD4+ T cells sorted from blood. Subset here: CD45RA-negative fraction. The rearrangement uses TRBV27 and TRBJ2-2; 13 nucleotides align to TRBD2. The CDR3 bases are TGTGCCAGCAGGCGGACTAGCGGGAGTATCGGGGAGCTGTTTTTT. Its protein is CASRRTSGSIGELFF.